Following are 20 T cell receptor beta chains from one sample sequenced in a study of cytotoxic CD8 clonotypes in ibrutinib-treated CLL. This table comes from immunoSEQ multiplex PCR, and its TCRdb copy is limited to in-frame clones, with some not included. This sample has about 57,000 clones; 45% to 70% occur once, and the top ten carry over 20%. The specimen was PBMCs, collected after 24 months of ibrutinib treatment. Source of these receptors: a human donor with chronic lymphocytic leukemia.

This clone was recorded many times. This chain joins TRBV20-1 and TRBJ1-2, with D maybe TRBD1 (5 bases). CDR1 DFQATT and CDR2 SNEGSKA come from the germline V gene (reference sequence). V was trimmed by 3 bases and J by 6 bases, leaving 8 bases between them. This CDR3 has 11 residues. The CDR3 DNA is TGCAGTGCTAGTCGAGGGGATGGCTACACCTTC. It is translated as CSASRGDGYTF.

This clone was found a few times. The chain joins TRBV2 to TRBJ1-6; 11 positions match TRBD1. Germline V gene sequence: CDR1 SNHLY, CDR2 FYNNEI. V lost 4 bases to trimming and J lost 8 bases; unmatched junction nucleotides: 7. The length of the CDR3 is 16 residues. CDR3 bases: TGTGCCAGCAGTGCCTTGGACAGGGGGCTTGATTCACCCCTCCACTTT. Protein sequence: CASSALDRGLDSPLHF.

The chain combines TRBV10-2 with TRBJ2-3; the D gene is possibly TRBD2 (5 bases). The CDR3 loop spans 14 amino acids. Germline loops: CDR1 WSHSY, CDR2 SAAADI. The V end lost 5 bases, the J end lost 3 bases, and 12 bases lay between the germline ends. The CDR3 region is CASSRGIPTDTQYF. The CDR3 nucleotides are TGCGCCAGCAGTAGAGGGATTCCAACAGATACGCAGTATTTT.

The table lists this clone with a count of one. The chain is built from TRBV9 and TRBJ1-1; D is ambiguous. V was trimmed by 0 bases and J by 0 bases, leaving 9 bases between them. Per germline, CDR1 SGDLS and CDR2 YYNGEE. This CDR3 has 15 residues. Here the CDR3 reads CASSVGKGLNTEAFF. DNA for the CDR3: TGTGCCAGCAGCGTAGGCAAAGGGTTGAACACTGAAGCTTTCTTT.

This chain links TRBV2 with TRBJ1-1; D uncertain. Germline V CDR1 and CDR2: SNHLY, FYNNEI. V shed 4 bases and J shed 1 base, with 7 bases lying between them. This CDR3 has 13 amino acids. CDR3 loop: CASSVDQNTEAFF. CDR3 nucleotide sequence: TGTGCCAGCAGTGTAGATCAGAACACTGAAGCTTTCTTT. The variable domain in full, with the rest retrieved from reference TRBV2 and TRBJ1-1, is EPEVTQTPSHQVTQMGQEVILRCVPISNHLYFYWYRQILGQKVEFLVSFYNNEISEKSEIFDDQFSVERPDGSNFTLKIRSTKLEDSAMYFCASSVDQNTEAFFGQGTRLTVV.

V is TRBV9 and J is TRBJ2-5; tentative D call: TRBD2 (6 bases). Germline CDR1 is SGDLS and CDR2 is YYNGEE. The V end was cut by 0 bases, the J end by 4 bases, with 10 bases between. The CDR3 consists of 14 residues. The CDR3 bases are TGTGCCAGCAGCGTAGGTGTGGGGGGAGAGACCCAGTACTTC. It yields the protein CASSVGVGGETQYF.

V and J are TRBV13 and TRBJ1-2, with TRBD1 identical over 11 bases. The germline V gene has CDR1 PRHDT and CDR2 FYEKMQ (reference sequence). After removal of 2 bases from V and 8 bases from J, the junction contained 10 bases not matched to a gene. This CDR3 has 16 amino acids. In DNA, the CDR3 is TGTGCCAGCAGCTTATATGGGACAGGGGGTCGTCGGGGCTACACCTTC. The encoded protein is CASSLYGTGGRRGYTF.

This clone occurred a few times. This chain uses TRBV15 with TRBJ2-4, with 8 bases fitting TRBD1. Germline loops: CDR1 LNHNV, CDR2 YYDKDF (reference sequence). CDR3 size: 14 residues. Trimming at V came to 4 bases and at J to 8 bases, leaving 7 bases not matched to a gene. The CDR3 region has the DNA TGTGCCACCAGCACCTCGGACAGGGTTGACATTCAGTACTTC. This encodes CATSTSDRVDIQYF.

The chain links TRBV7-9 to TRBJ2-1, with 11 positions matching TRBD2. Germline loops: CDR1 SEHNR, CDR2 FQNEAQ (reference sequence). V shed 5 bases, J shed 3 bases, and the junction held 6 bases outside the gene matches. The CDR3 runs 16 residues. CDR3: CASSPTSGGVYNEQFF. CDR3 nucleotide sequence: TGTGCCAGCAGCCCCACTAGCGGGGGCGTCTACAATGAGCAGTTCTTC.

The chain couples TRBV6-5 to TRBJ2-1; D gene unclear. Deletions cut 8 bases from V and 12 bases from J, with 17 bases between. The CDR3 totals 12 residues. Germline loops: CDR1 MNHEY, CDR2 SVGAGI. The CDR3 is CASSPGLERQFF. CDR3 nucleotide sequence: TGTGCCAGCTCACCCGGCCTGGAGAGGCAGTTCTTC.

The chain joins TRBV18 to TRBJ2-5; D is unclear. In germline, CDR1 is KGHSH, CDR2 LQKENI. Deletions cut 3 bases from V and 5 bases from J, with 13 bases between. The CDR3 has 14 residues. CDR3 in DNA: TGTGCCAGCTCACCTAGCTGGGCGCGGGAGACCCAGTACTTC. It yields the protein CASSPSWARETQYF.

This clone was detected once. This chain links TRBV6-5 with TRBJ1-5; D is possibly TRBD1 (6 bases). The CDR3 has 13 residues. The germline V gene has CDR1 MNHEY and CDR2 SVGAGI. V lost 10 bases and J lost 4, with 14 bases in between. The CDR3 is CAIKGQGNQPQHF. In nucleotides, the CDR3 is TGTGCCATCAAGGGGCAGGGGAATCAGCCCCAGCATTTT.

This clone was found a few times. This chain connects TRBV5-1 to TRBJ2-1; D unclear. V lost 0 bases and J lost 2, with 9 bases in between. The germline V gene encodes CDR1 SGHRS and CDR2 YFSETQ. The CDR3 has 15 amino acids. CDR3 bases: TGCGCCAGCAGCTTGGACAACCAGCCCTACAATGAGCAGTTCTTC. Its protein product is CASSLDNQPYNEQFF. Variable domain in full (rest from reference TRBV5-1 and TRBJ2-1): KAGVTQTPRYLIKTRGQQVTLSCSPISGHRSVSWYQQTPGQGLQFLFEYFSETQRNKGNFPGRFSGRQFSNSRSEMNVSTLELGDSALYLCASSLDNQPYNEQFFGPGTRLTVL.

The chain uses TRBV20-1 and TRBJ2-7; D is unclear. V lost 2 bases to trimming and J lost 4 bases, with 6 bases between them. CDR1 is DFQATT, CDR2 SNEGSKA, per germline (reference sequence). CDR3 length: 11 amino acids. CDR3 DNA: TGCAGTGCTAGAATGCTGTACGAGCAGTACTTC. Translated: CSARMLYEQYF.

This clone came up many times. This chain connects TRBV5-1 to TRBJ2-7; D not certain. Germline assignment: CDR1 SGHRS and CDR2 YFSETQ. Trimming removed 2 bases from V and 1 base from J, with 10 bases in between. CDR3 length: 14 amino acids. As DNA, the CDR3 is TGCGCCAGCAGCTTTAACTCCAGGTCCTACGAGCAGTACTTC. The encoded protein is CASSFNSRSYEQYF.

This clone was seen a single time. The chain links TRBV27 to TRBJ2-7; 7 bases align to TRBD2. This CDR3 is 14 amino acids long. V gave up 2 bases and J gave up 3 bases; unmatched junction bases: 4. Germline CDR1 and CDR2: MNHEY and SMNVEV (reference sequence). The CDR3 region is CASSLSGTNYEQYF. The CDR3 DNA is TGTGCCAGCAGTTTAAGCGGGACCAACTACGAGCAGTACTTC.

The rearrangement joins TRBV27 to TRBJ1-2; the match to TRBD1 covers 7 bases. Germline CDR1 reads MNHEY; CDR2 reads SMNVEV (reference sequence). This CDR3 is built from 13 residues. V lost 5 bases and J lost 4; bases outside the gene matches: 4. The CDR3 nucleotides are TGTGCCAGCAGTCTCAGACAGGGCTATGGCTACACCTTC. Translated, it gives CASSLRQGYGYTF.

The chain joins TRBV5-1 to TRBJ2-7, with TRBD2 matching 9 bases. Germline CDR1 is SGHRS and CDR2 is YFSETQ. Trimming removed 2 bases from V and 5 bases from J; junction bases left unmatched: 2. This CDR3 spans 13 amino acids. CDR3 residues: CASSFERGDEQYV. The CDR3 bases are TGCGCCAGCAGCTTTGAGCGGGGGGACGAGCAGTACGTC.

The chain is built from TRBV15 and TRBJ2-7, with a weak D call TRBD2 (6 bases). Deletions cut 0 bases from V and 13 bases from J, with 16 bases between. CDR3 length equals 13 residues. The germline V gene encodes CDR1 LNHNV and CDR2 YYDKDF (reference sequence). The CDR3 region is CATSRDASETSYF. Here the CDR3 DNA reads TGTGCCACCAGCAGAGATGCTAGCGAAACCTCTTACTTC. Full variable domain (remainder filled in from reference TRBV15 and TRBJ2-7): DAMVIQNPRYQVTQFGKPVTLSCSQTLNHNVMYWYQQKSSQAPKLLFHYYDKDFNNEADTPDNFQSRRPNTSFCFLDIRSPGLGDTAMYLCATSRDASETSYFGPGTRLTVT.

The J gene is TRBJ2-5, the V gene TRBV10-3; 7 nucleotides match TRBD2. CDR1 is ENHRY, CDR2 SYGVKD, per germline. The CDR3 contains 12 residues. J was trimmed by 4 bases and V by 8 bases; bases with no gene match: 4. CDR3 protein: CAIGGGGETQYF. The DNA of the CDR3 is TGTGCCATCGGGGGGGGTGGAGAGACCCAGTACTTC.